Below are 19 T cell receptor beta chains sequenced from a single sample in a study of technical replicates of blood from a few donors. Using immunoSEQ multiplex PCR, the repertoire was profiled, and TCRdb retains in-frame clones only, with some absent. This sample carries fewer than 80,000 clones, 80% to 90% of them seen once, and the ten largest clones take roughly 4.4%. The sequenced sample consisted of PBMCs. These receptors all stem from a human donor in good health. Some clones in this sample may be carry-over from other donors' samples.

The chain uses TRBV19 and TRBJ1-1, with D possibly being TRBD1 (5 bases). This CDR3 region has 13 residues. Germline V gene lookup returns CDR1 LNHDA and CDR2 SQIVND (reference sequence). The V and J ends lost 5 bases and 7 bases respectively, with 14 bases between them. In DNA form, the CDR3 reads TGTGCCAGTAGTCTTTTCTCTGACAGTGAAGCTTTCTTT. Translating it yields CASSLFSDSEAFF. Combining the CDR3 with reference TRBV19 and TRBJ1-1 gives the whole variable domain DGGITQSPKYLFRKEGQNVTLSCEQNLNHDAMYWYRQDPGQGLRLIYYSQIVNDFQKGDIAEGYSVSREKKESFPLTVTSAQKNPTAFYLCASSLFSDSEAFFGQGTRLTVV.

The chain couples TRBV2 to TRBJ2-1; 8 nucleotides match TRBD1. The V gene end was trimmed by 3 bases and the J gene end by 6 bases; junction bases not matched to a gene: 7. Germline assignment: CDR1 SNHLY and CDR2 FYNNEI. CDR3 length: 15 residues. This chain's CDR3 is CASSERTGRGNEQFF. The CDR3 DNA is TGTGCCAGCAGTGAGCGGACAGGGAGAGGCAATGAGCAGTTCTTC.

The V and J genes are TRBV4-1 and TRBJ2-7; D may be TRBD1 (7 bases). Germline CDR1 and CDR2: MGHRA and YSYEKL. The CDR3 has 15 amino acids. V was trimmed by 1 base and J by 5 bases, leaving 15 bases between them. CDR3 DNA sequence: TGCGCCAGCAGCCAAGTGGGGAGCAGGGGGGACGAGCAGTACTTC. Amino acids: CASSQVGSRGDEQYF.

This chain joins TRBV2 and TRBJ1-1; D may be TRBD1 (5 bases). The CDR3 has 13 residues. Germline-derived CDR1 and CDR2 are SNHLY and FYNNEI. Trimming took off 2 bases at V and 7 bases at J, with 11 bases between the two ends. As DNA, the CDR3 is TGTGCCAGCAGTGAACATGAACAGGTTGAAGCTTTCTTT. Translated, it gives CASSEHEQVEAFF.

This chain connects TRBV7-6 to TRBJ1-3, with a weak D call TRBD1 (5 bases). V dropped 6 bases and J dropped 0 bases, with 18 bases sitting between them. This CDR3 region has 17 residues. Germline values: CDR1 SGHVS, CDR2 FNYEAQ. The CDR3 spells CASSESMGGSSGNTIYF. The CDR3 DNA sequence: TGTGCCAGCAGTGAATCAATGGGGGGGAGCTCTGGAAACACCATATATTTT.

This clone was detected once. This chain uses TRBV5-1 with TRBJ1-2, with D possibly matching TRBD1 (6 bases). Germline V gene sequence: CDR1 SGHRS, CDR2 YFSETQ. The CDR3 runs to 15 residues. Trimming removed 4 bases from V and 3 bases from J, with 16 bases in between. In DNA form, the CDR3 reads TGCGCCAGCAGCCCACGGACAGAGAATTACTATGGCTACACCTTC. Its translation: CASSPRTENYYGYTF.

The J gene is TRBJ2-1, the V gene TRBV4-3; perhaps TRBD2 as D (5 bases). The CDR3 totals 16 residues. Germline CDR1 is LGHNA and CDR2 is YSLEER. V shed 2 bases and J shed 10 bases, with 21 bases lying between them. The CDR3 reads CASSQLAGVPTIEQFF. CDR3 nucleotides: TGCGCCAGCAGCCAACTAGCTGGAGTTCCCACCATAGAGCAGTTCTTC.

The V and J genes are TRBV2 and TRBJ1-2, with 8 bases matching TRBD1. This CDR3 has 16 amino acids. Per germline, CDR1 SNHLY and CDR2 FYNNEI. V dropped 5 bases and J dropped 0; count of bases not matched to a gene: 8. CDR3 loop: CASSSPGQGPNYGYTF. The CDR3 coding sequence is TGTGCCAGCAGTAGCCCCGGACAGGGACCTAACTATGGCTACACCTTC. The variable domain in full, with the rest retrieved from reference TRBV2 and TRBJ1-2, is EPEVTQTPSHQVTQMGQEVILRCVPISNHLYFYWYRQILGQKVEFLVSFYNNEISEKSEIFDDQFSVERPDGSNFTLKIRSTKLEDSAMYFCASSSPGQGPNYGYTFGSGTRLTVV.

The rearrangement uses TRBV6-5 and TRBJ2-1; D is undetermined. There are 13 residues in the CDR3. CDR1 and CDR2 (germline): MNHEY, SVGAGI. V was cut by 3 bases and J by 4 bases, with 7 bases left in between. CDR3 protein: CASSYTVYNEQFF. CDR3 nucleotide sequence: TGTGCCAGCAGTTATACGGTGTACAATGAGCAGTTCTTC.

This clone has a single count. CDR3 DNA sequence: TGTGCCAGCAGTCGGAGGGGGCTTATCACCGGGGAGCTGTTTTTT. Residues: CASSRRGLITGELFF. V usage is TRBV2 and J usage is TRBJ2-2, with D possibly matching TRBD1 (7 bases). Germline V gives CDR1 SNHLY, CDR2 FYNNEI. Trimming left V 5 bases short and J 4 bases short, with 14 bases between. The CDR3 is made up of 15 amino acids.

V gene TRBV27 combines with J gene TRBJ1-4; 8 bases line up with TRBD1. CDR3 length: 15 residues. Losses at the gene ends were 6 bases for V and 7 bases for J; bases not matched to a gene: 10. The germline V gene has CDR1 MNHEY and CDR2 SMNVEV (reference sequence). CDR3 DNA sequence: TGTGCCAGCAGCCGCGGACAGGGCGCGGGTGAAAAACTGTTTTTT. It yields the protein CASSRGQGAGEKLFF.

The CDR3 bases are TGTGCCAGCAGCTTGACAGAATACTATGGCTACACCTTC. Amino acid sequence: CASSLTEYYGYTF. The chain couples TRBV5-8 to TRBJ1-2, with D unclear. The CDR3 loop spans 13 amino acids. Trimming cost V 1 base and J 3 bases, with 7 bases left between them. CDR1 and CDR2 from the germline V gene are SGHTS and YDEGEE.

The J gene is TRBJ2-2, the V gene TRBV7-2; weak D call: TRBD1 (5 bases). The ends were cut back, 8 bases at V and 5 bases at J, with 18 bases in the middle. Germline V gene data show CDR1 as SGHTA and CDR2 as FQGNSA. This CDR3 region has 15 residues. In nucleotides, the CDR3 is TGTGCCAGCTCCTGGACATACGGGTTGACCGGGGAGCTGTTTTTT. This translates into CASSWTYGLTGELFF.

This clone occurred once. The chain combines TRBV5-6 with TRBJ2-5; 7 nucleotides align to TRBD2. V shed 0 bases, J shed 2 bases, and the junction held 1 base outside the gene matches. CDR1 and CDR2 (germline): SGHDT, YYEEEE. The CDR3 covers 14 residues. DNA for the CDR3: TGTGCCAGCAGCTTGGAAGCGGGGCAAGAGACCCAGTACTTC. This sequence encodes CASSLEAGQETQYF. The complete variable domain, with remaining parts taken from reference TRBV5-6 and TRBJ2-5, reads DAGVTQSPTHLIKTRGQQVTLRCSPKSGHDTVSWYQQALGQGPQFIFQYYEEEERQRGNFPDRFSGHQFPNYSSELNVNALLLGDSALYLCASSLEAGQETQYFGPGTRLLVL.

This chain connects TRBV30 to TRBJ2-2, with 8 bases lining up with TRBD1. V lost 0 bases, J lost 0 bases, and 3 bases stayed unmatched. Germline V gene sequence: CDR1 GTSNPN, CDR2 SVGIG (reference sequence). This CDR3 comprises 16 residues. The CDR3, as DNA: TGTGCCTGGAGTGTGTGGGGACAGGCGAACACCGGGGAGCTGTTTTTT. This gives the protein CAWSVWGQANTGELFF.

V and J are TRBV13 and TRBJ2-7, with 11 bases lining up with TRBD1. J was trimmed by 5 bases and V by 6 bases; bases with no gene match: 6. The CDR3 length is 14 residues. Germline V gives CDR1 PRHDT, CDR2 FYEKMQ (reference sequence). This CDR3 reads CASSGTGGPHEQYF. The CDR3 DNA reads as TGTGCCAGCAGTGGGACAGGGGGACCTCACGAGCAGTACTTC.

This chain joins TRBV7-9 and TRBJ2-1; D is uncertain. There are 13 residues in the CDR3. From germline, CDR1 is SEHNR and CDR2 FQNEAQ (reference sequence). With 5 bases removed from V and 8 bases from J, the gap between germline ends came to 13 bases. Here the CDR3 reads CASSEPRSHEQFF. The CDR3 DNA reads TGTGCCAGCAGCGAACCGAGGTCCCATGAGCAGTTCTTC.

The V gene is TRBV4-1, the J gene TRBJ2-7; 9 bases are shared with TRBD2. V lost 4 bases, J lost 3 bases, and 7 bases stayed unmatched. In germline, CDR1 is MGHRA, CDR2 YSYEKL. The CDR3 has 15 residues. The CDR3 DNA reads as TGCGCCAGCAGCCGACACCGGACTAGCGACTACGAGCAGTACTTC. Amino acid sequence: CASSRHRTSDYEQYF.

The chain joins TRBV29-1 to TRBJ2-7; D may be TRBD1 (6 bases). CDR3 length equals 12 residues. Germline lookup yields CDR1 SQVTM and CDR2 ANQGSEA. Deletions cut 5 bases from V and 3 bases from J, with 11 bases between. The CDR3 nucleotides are TGCAGCGTTAGGGGCAGGGGCTACGAGCAGTACTTC. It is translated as CSVRGRGYEQYF.